The entry below describes one T cell receptor beta chain. Its antigen is not identified. In germline, CDR1 is SGHRS, CDR2 YFSETQ. The CDR3 loop spans 13 amino acids. Losses at the gene ends were 6 bases for V and 5 bases for J; bases not matched to a gene: 7. Assay used: immunoSEQ multiplex PCR; TCRdb lists only in-frame clones, some missing. Seen here are approximately 150,000 clones, approximately 81% observed once, and the top ten hold approximately 10%. The data were taken from a study of cytomegalovirus exposure and HLA in healthy donors. Study details: The roughly 110 validation repertoires matched the 666 first-cohort repertoires in platform, a later analysis reported.

Study outcomes and limitations: The study recorded 150 to 200 TCR beta chains that were cytomegalovirus-associated. For cytomegalovirus status, the classifier reportedly gave diagnoses with high specificity and sensitivity. Most observed TCR sequences were rare, whereas some public TCRs were detected in many donors.

The sequenced material came from PBMCs. The gene calls are TRBV5-1 and TRBJ2-7; 8 bases map to TRBD1. The clonotype comes from a man aged 25 to 40 in good health and CMV-seropositive. Written as DNA, the CDR3 is TGCGCCAGCACCGGACAGGGTTTGCACGAGCAGTACTTC. Its protein is CASTGQGLHEQYF.